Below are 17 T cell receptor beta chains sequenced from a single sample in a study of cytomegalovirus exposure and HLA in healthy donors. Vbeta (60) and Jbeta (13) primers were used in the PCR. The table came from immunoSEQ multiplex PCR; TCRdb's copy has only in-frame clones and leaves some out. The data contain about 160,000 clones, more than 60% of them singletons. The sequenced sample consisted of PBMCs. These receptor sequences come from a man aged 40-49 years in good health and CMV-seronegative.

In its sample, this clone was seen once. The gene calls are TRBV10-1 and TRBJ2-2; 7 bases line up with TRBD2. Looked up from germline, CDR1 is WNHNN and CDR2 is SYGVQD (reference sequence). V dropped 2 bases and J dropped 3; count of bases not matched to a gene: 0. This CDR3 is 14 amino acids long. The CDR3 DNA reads TGCGCCAGCAGTGAGCGGGGGGACACCGGGGAGCTGTTTTTT. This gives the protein CASSERGDTGELFF.

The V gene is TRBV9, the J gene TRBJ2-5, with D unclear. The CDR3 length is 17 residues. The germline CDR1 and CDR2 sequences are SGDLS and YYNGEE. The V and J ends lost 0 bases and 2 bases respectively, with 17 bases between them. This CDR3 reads CASSVDPDSPIQETQYF. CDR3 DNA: TGTGCCAGCAGCGTAGACCCCGATAGTCCCATACAAGAGACCCAGTACTTC.

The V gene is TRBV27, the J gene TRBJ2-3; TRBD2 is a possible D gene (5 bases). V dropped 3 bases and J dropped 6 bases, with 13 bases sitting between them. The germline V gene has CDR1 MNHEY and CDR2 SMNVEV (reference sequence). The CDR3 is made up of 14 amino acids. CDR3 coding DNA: TGTGCCAGCAGTTTCCTCCAGACTAAGGATACGCAGTATTTT. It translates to CASSFLQTKDTQYF.

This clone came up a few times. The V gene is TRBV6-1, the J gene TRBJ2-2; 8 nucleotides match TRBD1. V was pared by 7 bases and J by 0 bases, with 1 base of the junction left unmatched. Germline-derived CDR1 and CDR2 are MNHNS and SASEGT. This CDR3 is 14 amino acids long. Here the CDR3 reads CASKDRANTGELFF. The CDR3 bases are TGTGCCAGCAAGGACAGGGCGAACACCGGGGAGCTGTTTTTT.

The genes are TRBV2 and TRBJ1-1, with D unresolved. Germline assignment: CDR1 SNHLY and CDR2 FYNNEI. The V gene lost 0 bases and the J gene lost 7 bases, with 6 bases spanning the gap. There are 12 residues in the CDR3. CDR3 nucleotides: TGTGCCAGCAGTGAAGCGCACGGTGAAGCTTTCTTT. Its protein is CASSEAHGEAFF.

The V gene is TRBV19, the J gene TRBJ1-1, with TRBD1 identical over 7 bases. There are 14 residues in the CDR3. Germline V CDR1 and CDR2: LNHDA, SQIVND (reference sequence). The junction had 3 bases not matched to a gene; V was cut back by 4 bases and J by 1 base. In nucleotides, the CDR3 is TGTGCCAGTAGTACCCACAGGGGGAACACTGAAGCTTTCTTT. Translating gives CASSTHRGNTEAFF.

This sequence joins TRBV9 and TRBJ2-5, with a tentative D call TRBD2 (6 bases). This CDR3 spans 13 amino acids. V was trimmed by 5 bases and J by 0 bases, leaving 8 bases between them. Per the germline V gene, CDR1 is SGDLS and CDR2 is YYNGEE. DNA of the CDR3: TGTGCCAGCAGAGGAGGGAACCAAGAGACCCAGTACTTC. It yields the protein CASRGGNQETQYF.

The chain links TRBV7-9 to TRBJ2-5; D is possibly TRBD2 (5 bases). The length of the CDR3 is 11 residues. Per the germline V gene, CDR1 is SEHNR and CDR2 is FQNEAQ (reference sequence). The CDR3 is CALAEVGTQYF. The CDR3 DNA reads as TGTGCGTTGGCGGAGGTCGGGACCCAGTACTTC.

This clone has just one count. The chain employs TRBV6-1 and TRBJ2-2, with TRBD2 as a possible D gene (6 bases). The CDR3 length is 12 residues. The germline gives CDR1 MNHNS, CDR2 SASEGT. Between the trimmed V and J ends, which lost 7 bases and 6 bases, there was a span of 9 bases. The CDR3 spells CASTWGAGELFF. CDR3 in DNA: TGTGCCAGCACTTGGGGGGCCGGGGAGCTGTTTTTT.

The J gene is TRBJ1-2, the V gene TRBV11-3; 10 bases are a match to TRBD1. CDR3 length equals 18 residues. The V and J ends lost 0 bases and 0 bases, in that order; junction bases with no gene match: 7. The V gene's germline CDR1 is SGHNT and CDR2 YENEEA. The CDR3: CASSLEGPGTGANYGYTF. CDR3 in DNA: TGTGCCAGCAGCTTAGAGGGTCCGGGGACAGGGGCTAACTATGGCTACACCTTC.

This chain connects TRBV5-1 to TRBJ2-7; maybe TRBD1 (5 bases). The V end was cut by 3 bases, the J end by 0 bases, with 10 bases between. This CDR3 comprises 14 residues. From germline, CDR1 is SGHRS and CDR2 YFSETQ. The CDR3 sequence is CASSWGPSSYEQYF. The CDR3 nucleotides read TGCGCCAGCAGCTGGGGCCCCAGCTCCTACGAGCAGTACTTC.

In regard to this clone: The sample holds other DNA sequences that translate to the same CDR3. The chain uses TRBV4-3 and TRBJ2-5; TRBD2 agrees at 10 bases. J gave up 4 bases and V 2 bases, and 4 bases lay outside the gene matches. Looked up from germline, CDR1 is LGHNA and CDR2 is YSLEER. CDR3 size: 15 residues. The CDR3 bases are TGCGCCAGCAGCCAAAAAGCTAGCGGGGGAGAGACCCAGTACTTC. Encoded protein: CASSQKASGGETQYF.

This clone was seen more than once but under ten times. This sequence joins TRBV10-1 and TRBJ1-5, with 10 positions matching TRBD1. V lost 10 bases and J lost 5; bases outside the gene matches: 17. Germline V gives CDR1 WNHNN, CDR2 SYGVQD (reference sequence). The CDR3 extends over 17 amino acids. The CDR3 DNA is TGCGCCAACCCCATGGGACAGGGGTATATGGAGGATCAGCCCCAGCATTTT. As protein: CANPMGQGYMEDQPQHF.

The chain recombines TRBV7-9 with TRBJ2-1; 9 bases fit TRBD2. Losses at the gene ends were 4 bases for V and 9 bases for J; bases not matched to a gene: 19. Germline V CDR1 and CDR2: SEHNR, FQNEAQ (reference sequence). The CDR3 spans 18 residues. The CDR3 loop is CASSYALAGGPKNGEQFF. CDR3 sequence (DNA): TGTGCCAGCAGCTACGCACTTGCGGGGGGGCCTAAAAATGGTGAGCAGTTCTTC.

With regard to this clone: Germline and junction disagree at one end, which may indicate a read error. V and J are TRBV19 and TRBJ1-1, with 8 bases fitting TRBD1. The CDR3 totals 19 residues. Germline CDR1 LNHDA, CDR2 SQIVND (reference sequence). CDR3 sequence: CASIPRPGQAREVGTEAFF. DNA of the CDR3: TGTGCAAGTATCCCTCGCCCGGGACAGGCCAGAGAGGTAGGCACTGAAGCTTTCTTT.

CDR3 nucleotide sequence: TGCAGCGTTGGGGTACAGGGTTCTGGAAACACCATATATTTT. Encoded protein: CSVGVQGSGNTIYF. This chain uses TRBV29-1 with TRBJ1-3; D is possibly TRBD1 (6 bases). The CDR3 runs to 14 residues. In germline, CDR1 is SQVTM, CDR2 ANQGSEA. The V end lost 4 bases, the J end lost 1 base, and 11 bases lay between the germline ends. Combining the CDR3 with reference TRBV29-1 and TRBJ1-3 gives the whole variable domain SAVISQKPSRDICQRGTSLTIQCQVDSQVTMMFWYRQQPGQSLTLIATANQGSEATYESGFVIDKFPISRPNLTFSTLTVSNMSPEDSSIYLCSVGVQGSGNTIYFGEGSWLTVV.

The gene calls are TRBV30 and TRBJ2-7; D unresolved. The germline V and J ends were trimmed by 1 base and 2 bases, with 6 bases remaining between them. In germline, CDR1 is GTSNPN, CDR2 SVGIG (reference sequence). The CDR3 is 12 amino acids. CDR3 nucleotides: TGTGCCTGGAGTGACATTCCCTACGAGCAGTACTTC. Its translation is CAWSDIPYEQYF.